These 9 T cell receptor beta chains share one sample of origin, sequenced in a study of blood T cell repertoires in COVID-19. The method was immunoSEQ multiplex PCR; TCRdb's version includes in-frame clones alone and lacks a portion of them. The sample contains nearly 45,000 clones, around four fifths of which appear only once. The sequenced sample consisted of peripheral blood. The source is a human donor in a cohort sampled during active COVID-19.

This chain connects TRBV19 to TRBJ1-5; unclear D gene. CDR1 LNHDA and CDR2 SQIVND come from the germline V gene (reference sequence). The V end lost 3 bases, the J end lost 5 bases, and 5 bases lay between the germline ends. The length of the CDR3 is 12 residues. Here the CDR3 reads CASSMADQPQHF. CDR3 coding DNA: TGTGCCAGTAGTATGGCGGATCAGCCCCAGCATTTT. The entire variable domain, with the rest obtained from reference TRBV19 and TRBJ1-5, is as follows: DGGITQSPKYLFRKEGQNVTLSCEQNLNHDAMYWYRQDPGQGLRLIYYSQIVNDFQKGDIAEGYSVSREKKESFPLTVTSAQKNPTAFYLCASSMADQPQHFGDGTRLSIL.

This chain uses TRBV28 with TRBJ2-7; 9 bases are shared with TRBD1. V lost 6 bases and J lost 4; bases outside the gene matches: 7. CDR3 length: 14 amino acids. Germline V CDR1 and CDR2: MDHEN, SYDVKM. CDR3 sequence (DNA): TGTGCCAGCAGGGGCGGGACAGGGAGTTACGAGCAGTACGTC. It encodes CASRGGTGSYEQYV.

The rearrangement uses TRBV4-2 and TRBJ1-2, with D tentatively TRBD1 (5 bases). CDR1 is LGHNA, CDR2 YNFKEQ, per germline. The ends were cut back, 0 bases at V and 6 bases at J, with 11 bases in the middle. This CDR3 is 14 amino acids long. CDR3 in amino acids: CASSQEGRENGYTF. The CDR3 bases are TGTGCCAGCAGCCAAGAGGGCAGGGAAAATGGCTACACCTTC.

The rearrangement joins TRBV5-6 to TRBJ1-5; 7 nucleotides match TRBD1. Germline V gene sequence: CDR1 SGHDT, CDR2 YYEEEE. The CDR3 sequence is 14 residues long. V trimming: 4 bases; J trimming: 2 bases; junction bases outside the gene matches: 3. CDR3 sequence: CASSGGGRNQPQHF. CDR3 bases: TGTGCCAGCAGCGGAGGGGGCCGCAATCAGCCCCAGCATTTT.

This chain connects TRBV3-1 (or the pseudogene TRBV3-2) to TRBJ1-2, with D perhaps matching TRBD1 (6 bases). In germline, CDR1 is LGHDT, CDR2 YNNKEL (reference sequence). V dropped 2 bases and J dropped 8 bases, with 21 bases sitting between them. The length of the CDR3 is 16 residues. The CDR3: CASSQSIHLIQGGYTF. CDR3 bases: TGTGCCAGCAGCCAATCCATACACCTGATTCAGGGGGGCTACACCTTC.

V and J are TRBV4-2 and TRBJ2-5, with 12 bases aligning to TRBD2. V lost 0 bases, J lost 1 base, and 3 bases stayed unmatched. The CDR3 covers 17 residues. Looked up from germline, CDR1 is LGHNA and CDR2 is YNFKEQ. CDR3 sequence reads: CASSQDGLAGSQETQYF. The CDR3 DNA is TGTGCCAGCAGCCAAGATGGACTAGCGGGGTCCCAAGAGACCCAGTACTTC.

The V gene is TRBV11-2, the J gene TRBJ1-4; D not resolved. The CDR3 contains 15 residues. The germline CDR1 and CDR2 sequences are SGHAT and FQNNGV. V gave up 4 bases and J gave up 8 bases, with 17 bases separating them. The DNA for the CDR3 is TGTGCCAGCAGCTCCGGACTTGCCGGAATAGAAAAACTGTTTTTT. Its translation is CASSSGLAGIEKLFF.

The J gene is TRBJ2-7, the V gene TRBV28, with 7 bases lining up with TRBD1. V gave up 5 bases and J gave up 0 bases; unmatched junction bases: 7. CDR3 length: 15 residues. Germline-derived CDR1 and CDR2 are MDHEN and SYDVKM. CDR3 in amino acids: CASSPGDRSSYEQYV. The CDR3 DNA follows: TGTGCCAGCAGTCCCGGGGACAGATCCTCCTACGAGCAGTACGTC.

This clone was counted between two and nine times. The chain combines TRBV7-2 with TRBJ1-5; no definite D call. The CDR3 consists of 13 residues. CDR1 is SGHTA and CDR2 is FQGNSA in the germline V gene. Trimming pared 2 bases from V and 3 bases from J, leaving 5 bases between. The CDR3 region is CASSLSSNQPQHF. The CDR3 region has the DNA TGTGCCAGCAGCTTATCCTCCAATCAGCCCCAGCATTTT.